This T cell receptor beta chain appears in the sequencing data of a study of blood T cell repertoires in COVID-19. For the study at large: Samples taken during acute and convalescent COVID-19 were collected in the United States, Italy and Spain. Sources were T cells, B-cell-depleted T cells, or PBMCs; the material itself was cDNA or gDNA.

Original analysis: Cell counts per sample came from amplifying reference gene primers. Produced via immunoSEQ multiplex PCR; TCRdb's table is partial and in-frame only. V and J calls and clone size are given by that table; D and trimming were obtained from the DNA. This sample carries some 230,000 clones, approximately 85% of them seen once, and the ten largest clones take around 0.97%. Germline CDR1 LGHDT, CDR2 YNNKEL (reference sequence). Trimming at V came to 2 bases and at J to 1 base, leaving 4 bases not matched to a gene. The CDR3 is 16 residues long. The clonotype was recovered from a man aged 40-49 years with acute or convalescent COVID-19. This chain joins TRBV3-1 (or the pseudogene TRBV3-2) and TRBJ2-3, with 9 positions matching TRBD2. The sequenced sample was peripheral blood. CDR3 sequence reads: CASSQHIAGGTDTQYF. In DNA form, the CDR3 reads TGTGCCAGCAGCCAACATATAGCGGGGGGCACAGATACGCAGTATTTT.